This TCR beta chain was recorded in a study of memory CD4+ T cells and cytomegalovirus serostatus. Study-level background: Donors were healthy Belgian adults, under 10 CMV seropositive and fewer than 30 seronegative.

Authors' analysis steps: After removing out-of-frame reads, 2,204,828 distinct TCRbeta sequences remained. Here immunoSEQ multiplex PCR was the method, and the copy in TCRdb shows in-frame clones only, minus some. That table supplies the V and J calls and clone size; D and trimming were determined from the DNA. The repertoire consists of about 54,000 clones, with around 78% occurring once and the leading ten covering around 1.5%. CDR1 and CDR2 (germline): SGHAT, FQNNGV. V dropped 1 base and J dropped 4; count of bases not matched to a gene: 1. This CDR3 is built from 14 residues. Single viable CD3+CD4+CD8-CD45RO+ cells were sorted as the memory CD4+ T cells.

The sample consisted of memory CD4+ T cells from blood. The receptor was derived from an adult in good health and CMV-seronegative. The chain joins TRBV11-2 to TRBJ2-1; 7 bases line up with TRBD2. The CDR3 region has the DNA TGTGCCAGCAGCTTAGGACTAGCATACAATGAGCAGTTCTTC. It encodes CASSLGLAYNEQFF.